These 30 T cell receptor beta chains originate from one sample sequenced in a study of blood T cell repertoires in COVID-19. The protocol was immunoSEQ multiplex PCR, while the TCRdb copy is restricted to in-frame clones and leaves out a portion. The sample gives approximately 240,000 clones, around 86% of which show up once; more than 2.5% is in the top ten. Specimen: peripheral blood. The receptors shown here come from a woman aged 25 to 45 who had recovered from COVID-19.

With respect to this clone: Germline is not matched at one junction end, which may reflect a read error. This sequence joins TRBV5-5 and TRBJ1-5; 10 bases align to TRBD1. This CDR3 is built from 18 residues. The germline gives CDR1 SGHKS, CDR2 YYEKEE (reference sequence). This chain's CDR3 is CASSLQLRDRGSNQAQHF. CDR3 coding DNA: TGTGCCAGCAGTTTACAACTCCGGGACAGGGGATCCAATCAGGCCCAGCATTTT.

The chain joins TRBV5-1 to TRBJ1-2, with D possibly TRBD1 on 6 matching bases. CDR1 SGHRS and CDR2 YFSETQ come from the germline V gene. CDR3 size: 14 residues. The V end lost 0 bases, the J end lost 6 bases, and 12 bases lay between the germline ends. The CDR3 is CASSLAQGTNGYTF. The CDR3 DNA reads as TGCGCCAGCAGCTTGGCACAGGGAACGAATGGCTACACCTTC.

In DNA form, the CDR3 reads TGTGCCAGCATGGGGACTAGAGACGATGAGCAGTTCTTC. The encoded protein is CASMGTRDDEQFF. The V gene is TRBV12-3 or TRBV12-4, the J gene TRBJ2-1; TRBD2 aligns across 8 bases. CDR3 length: 13 residues. The V segment lost 7 bases and the J segment 8 bases; nucleotides outside the gene matches: 7.

The chain links TRBV30 to TRBJ1-2; maybe TRBD1 (5 bases). The CDR3 is 12 residues long. Germline-derived CDR1 and CDR2 are GTSNPN and SVGIG (reference sequence). V shed 1 base and J shed 5 bases, with 8 bases lying between them. For the CDR3, the DNA is TGTGCCTGGAGTGCCGGGGGTTATGGCTACACCTTC. Translating it yields CAWSAGGYGYTF.

The V gene is TRBV2, the J gene TRBJ1-2; 11 bases line up with TRBD1. Germline V gene data show CDR1 as SNHLY and CDR2 as FYNNEI. Trimming took 9 bases from V and 0 from J; bases not matched to a gene: 6. This CDR3 has 15 residues. The CDR3 reads CARTGQGGTNYGYTF. As DNA, the CDR3 is TGTGCCAGGACGGGACAGGGGGGAACTAACTATGGCTACACCTTC.

The J gene is TRBJ1-3, the V gene TRBV13; maybe TRBD1 (6 bases). This CDR3 has 15 residues. Germline V CDR1 and CDR2: PRHDT, FYEKMQ (reference sequence). Trimming removed 4 bases at V and 7 bases at J, with 17 bases between. The CDR3 is CASSSGGRWDNTIYF. As DNA, the CDR3 is TGTGCCAGCAGCTCGGGGGGCCGATGGGACAACACCATATATTTT.

V and J are TRBV5-4 and TRBJ1-2, with 8 nucleotides matching TRBD1. This CDR3 region has 15 residues. Germline assignment: CDR1 SGHNT and CDR2 YYREEE (reference sequence). V trimming: 4 bases; J trimming: 6 bases; junction bases outside the gene matches: 11. The CDR3 DNA reads as TGTGCCAGCAGCCCTGGACAGGGTCTAAGCCATGGCTACACCTTC. The encoded protein is CASSPGQGLSHGYTF.

The rearrangement joins TRBV5-6 to TRBJ1-3; D is uncertain. In germline, CDR1 is SGHDT, CDR2 YYEEEE. Between the trimmed V and J ends, which lost 4 bases and 0 bases, there was a span of 14 bases. The CDR3 is 16 residues long. The CDR3 sequence is CASSLRRIRSGNTIYF. CDR3 sequence (DNA): TGTGCCAGCAGCCTGAGGAGGATTCGCTCTGGAAACACCATATATTTT.

The chain is built from TRBV6-2 or TRBV6-3 and TRBJ2-1, with D tentatively TRBD2 (5 bases). Trimming removed 2 bases from V and 3 bases from J, with 5 bases in between. Germline lookup yields CDR1 MNHEY and CDR2 SVGEGT. The CDR3 is made up of 13 amino acids. The CDR3, as DNA: TGTGCCAGCAGTTACGGACTCTACAATGAGCAGTTCTTC. This translates into CASSYGLYNEQFF.

The chain has TRBV19 and TRBJ2-7, with D unclear. Trimming took off 5 bases at V and 0 bases at J, with 11 bases between the two ends. The CDR3 spans 14 residues. CDR1 and CDR2 from the germline V gene are LNHDA and SQIVND (reference sequence). Written as DNA, the CDR3 is TGTGCCAGTAGTCTAGTCAGGAACTCCTACGAGCAGTACTTC. Translating it yields CASSLVRNSYEQYF.

The DNA of the CDR3 is TGTGCCAGCAGCGGCTCAGTCATGAACACTGAAGCTTTCTTT. Translation gives CASSGSVMNTEAFF. V is TRBV9 and J is TRBJ1-1, with D unresolved. Trimming pared 3 bases from V and 0 bases from J, leaving 9 bases between. CDR3 size: 14 residues. Germline V gene sequence: CDR1 SGDLS, CDR2 YYNGEE.

The chain links TRBV19 to TRBJ1-5; no reliable D call. CDR3 length: 15 residues. The germline CDR1 and CDR2 sequences are LNHDA and SQIVND (reference sequence). V shed 10 bases and J shed 7 bases, with 23 bases lying between them. The DNA for the CDR3 is TGTGCCACCTTACCCGGCCATACCACGGGGCAGCCCCAGCATTTT. Translating gives CATLPGHTTGQPQHF.

This clone was detected a few times. The chain carries TRBV3-1 (or the pseudogene TRBV3-2) and TRBJ1-2; D call uncertain. Trimming took off 4 bases at V and 4 bases at J, with 16 bases between the two ends. Looked up from germline, CDR1 is LGHDT and CDR2 is YNNKEL (reference sequence). The length of the CDR3 is 15 residues. CDR3 bases: TGTGCCAGCAGCCCCCGGGTCCCCAATCCCTATGGCTACACCTTC. Translation: CASSPRVPNPYGYTF.

The chain combines TRBV7-2 with TRBJ2-2, with TRBD1 as a possible D gene (6 bases). V lost 7 bases, J lost 6 bases, and 12 bases lay in between. The CDR3 spans 13 residues. Per the germline V gene, CDR1 is SGHTA and CDR2 is FQGNSA. CDR3: CASNSQGSGELFF. CDR3 DNA sequence: TGTGCCAGCAACTCCCAGGGGTCCGGGGAGCTGTTTTTT.

The CDR3 coding sequence is TGTGCCTGGAGGGCGAGCGGGGGACACTACAATGAGCAGTTCTTC. It encodes CAWRASGGHYNEQFF. The V call is TRBV30, the J call TRBJ2-1; the match to TRBD2 covers 8 bases. This CDR3 has 15 residues. Germline CDR1 and CDR2: GTSNPN and SVGIG (reference sequence). J lost 3 bases, V lost 3 bases, and 7 bases had no gene match.

This chain uses TRBV9 with TRBJ1-3; D not certain. The CDR3 is made up of 14 amino acids. Per the germline V gene, CDR1 is SGDLS and CDR2 is YYNGEE. V lost 2 bases and J lost 2, with 8 bases in between. CDR3: CASSVSGTGNTIYF. The CDR3 region has the DNA TGTGCCAGCAGCGTCAGCGGGACTGGAAACACCATATATTTT.

This sequence joins TRBV2 and TRBJ1-1; possible D gene TRBD1, 5 bases. Germline lookup yields CDR1 SNHLY and CDR2 FYNNEI. CDR3 length: 14 amino acids. V was cut by 4 bases and J by 6 bases, with 15 bases left in between. CDR3 amino acids: CASSVRVQSSEAFF. CDR3 coding DNA: TGTGCCAGCAGTGTCAGGGTACAATCCTCTGAAGCTTTCTTT. The full variable domain, in which reference TRBV2 and TRBJ1-1 provide the parts outside the CDR3, is EPEVTQTPSHQVTQMGQEVILRCVPISNHLYFYWYRQILGQKVEFLVSFYNNEISEKSEIFDDQFSVERPDGSNFTLKIRSTKLEDSAMYFCASSVRVQSSEAFFGQGTRLTVV.

This sequence joins TRBV21-1 and TRBJ2-5; TRBD2, the table's D call, lacks a check against the DNA. TRBV21-1 represents a pseudogene. This CDR3 is built from 16 residues. Here the CDR3 reads CASSNTVPVLSETQYF. The CDR3 DNA reads TGTGCCAGCAGCAATACTGTCCCGGTTCTTTCGGAGACCCAGTACTTC.

The chain combines TRBV19 with TRBJ2-1; TRBD2 agrees at 9 bases. This CDR3 comprises 15 residues. V shed 8 bases, J shed 0 bases, and the junction held 5 bases outside the gene matches. Germline V CDR1 and CDR2: LNHDA, SQIVND (reference sequence). DNA for the CDR3: TGTGCCAGTTCGACTAGCGGTCGCTCCTACAATGAGCAGTTCTTC. Protein product: CASSTSGRSYNEQFF.

The CDR3 loop reads CATSRDSSWSYEQYF. The CDR3 nucleotides read TGTGCCACCAGCAGAGATAGTAGCTGGAGCTACGAGCAGTACTTC. The chain has TRBV15 and TRBJ2-7; D remains ambiguous. CDR1 and CDR2 (germline): LNHNV, YYDKDF (reference sequence). The CDR3 is 15 amino acids. The V and J ends lost 0 bases and 3 bases respectively, with 12 bases between them.

The chain carries TRBV11-1 and TRBJ2-1, with TRBD2 matching 8 bases. Germline CDR1 reads SGHAT; CDR2 reads FQDESV (reference sequence). This CDR3 has 15 residues. The ends lost 5 bases at V and 0 bases at J; junction bases unmatched: 3. CDR3 in amino acids: CASSLGGASYNEQFF. CDR3 bases: TGTGCCAGCAGCCTCGGGGGGGCCTCCTACAATGAGCAGTTCTTC.

This rearrangement joins TRBV3-1 (or the pseudogene TRBV3-2) to TRBJ2-7; a possible D gene is TRBD2 (7 bases). This CDR3 is built from 14 residues. The germline V gene encodes CDR1 LGHDT and CDR2 YNNKEL (reference sequence). Trimming shortened V by 2 bases and J by 2 bases, and 10 bases separated the two germline ends. The CDR3: CASSQWGGPYEQYF. DNA for the CDR3: TGTGCCAGCAGCCAATGGGGGGGGCCCTACGAGCAGTACTTC.

CDR3 sequence: CASSEIIETGTGNTIYF. DNA of the CDR3: TGTGCCAGCAGTGAAATCATAGAGACAGGAACTGGAAACACCATATATTTT. The rearrangement uses TRBV6-1 and TRBJ1-3; possibly TRBD1 for D (6 bases). Trimming pared 2 bases from V and 2 bases from J, leaving 16 bases between. Looked up from germline, CDR1 is MNHNS and CDR2 is SASEGT. The CDR3 loop spans 17 amino acids.

V and J are TRBV27 and TRBJ1-1; D perhaps matches TRBD1 (5 bases). The germline V gene has CDR1 MNHEY and CDR2 SMNVEV (reference sequence). The CDR3 runs to 14 residues. Deletions cut 3 bases from V and 1 base from J, with 9 bases between. CDR3 region: CASSLYRTNTEAFF. CDR3 sequence (DNA): TGTGCCAGCAGTTTGTACAGGACGAACACTGAAGCTTTCTTT.

The chain employs TRBV6-6 and TRBJ2-3, with TRBD1 matching over 8 bases. V trimming: 5 bases; J trimming: 3 bases; junction bases outside the gene matches: 10. Germline-derived CDR1 and CDR2 are MNHNY and SVGAGI (reference sequence). This CDR3 contains 16 residues. As DNA, the CDR3 is TGTGCCAGCAGTCACCCCCCGGGACAGGCGACAGATACGCAGTATTTT. Residues: CASSHPPGQATDTQYF.

This chain joins TRBV6-1 and TRBJ1-1, with D possibly TRBD1 on 6 matching bases. Trimming stripped 3 bases from V and 10 bases from J, with 18 bases between. The germline V gene encodes CDR1 MNHNS and CDR2 SASEGT. The CDR3 spans 14 residues. The CDR3 is CASSDKTGSYAAFF. CDR3 bases: TGTGCCAGCAGTGACAAAACAGGGTCTTACGCAGCTTTCTTT.

Only one count was recorded for this clone. The V gene is TRBV3-1 (or the pseudogene TRBV3-2), the J gene TRBJ1-2; D ambiguous. Trimming removed 3 bases at V and 2 bases at J, with 10 bases between. This CDR3 is 14 amino acids long. Germline V gene lookup returns CDR1 LGHDT and CDR2 YNNKEL (reference sequence). The DNA for the CDR3 is TGTGCCAGCAGCCACGGGGAAGGGAACTATGGCTACACCTTC. Amino acid sequence: CASSHGEGNYGYTF.

This chain uses TRBV4-1 with TRBJ1-3; 9 nucleotides align to TRBD1. Germline CDR1 MGHRA, CDR2 YSYEKL. The CDR3 runs 18 residues. Trimming removed 2 bases from V and 2 bases from J; junction bases left unmatched: 10. The DNA of the CDR3 is TGCGCCAGCAGCCAACAATACACCGGGACAGGGACTGGAAACACCATATATTTT. Translated: CASSQQYTGTGTGNTIYF.

The CDR3 loop reads CASSLPRRPGEVTDTQYF. CDR3 sequence (DNA): TGTGCCAGCAGCTTACCGCGGAGGCCGGGGGAAGTCACAGATACGCAGTATTTT. V is TRBV7-9 and J is TRBJ2-3, with a tentative D call TRBD2 (6 bases). The V gene's germline CDR1 is SEHNR and CDR2 FQNEAQ (reference sequence). V lost 2 bases and J 2 bases, leaving 20 bases between the germline ends. This CDR3 contains 18 residues.

The chain joins TRBV12-5 to TRBJ2-7, with a tentative D call TRBD1 (5 bases). CDR3 length equals 14 residues. V shed 1 base and J shed 1 base, with 8 bases lying between them. Germline CDR1 is LGHNT and CDR2 is FRNRAP. The CDR3 DNA is TGTGCTAGTGGTTTGGGGGGCGCTTCCTACGAGCAGTACTTC. Protein sequence: CASGLGGASYEQYF.